This T cell receptor (beta chain) was documented in a study of Ad26.COV2.S vaccination and SARS-CoV-2 variants. Study-level information: Sample donor was a member of the COV1001 Ad26.COV2.S trial arm. The study gave Ad26.COV2.S intramuscularly, once or twice 56 days apart.

General observations from the study: Reported findings describe substantial breadth in spike-specific CD8+ and CD4+ T cell responses following vaccination.

Comments on this clone: The antigen is undetermined.

The CDR3 runs to 15 residues. Trimming took 3 bases from V and 7 from J, leaving 22 bases between them. In germline, CDR1 is SQVTM, CDR2 ANQGSEA. Regarding treatment: roughly 20 received Ad26.COV2.S at low or high dose, single or two shots; roughly 5 received placebo; per-sample allocation not given. Sample collection was performed on day 63 after the first vaccine or placebo injection. Ad26 vector vaccine expressed Wuhan-strain SARS-CoV-2 spike. Here immunoSEQ multiplex PCR was the method, and the copy in TCRdb shows in-frame clones only, minus some. The sample comprises a few hundred thousand clones, roughly 90% of which are singletons, and around 3.6% rests with the top ten.

Sequenced here: peripheral blood, sampled in a trial of Ad26.COV2.S vaccine versus placebo. The receptor comes from a person aged 18 to 59 who received the Ad26.COV2.S COVID-19 vaccine or a placebo. The chain links TRBV29-1 to TRBJ2-7, with D perhaps matching TRBD1 (7 bases). The CDR3: CSVEPLRGSRGEQYF. The CDR3 bases are TGCAGCGTTGAGCCTCTCCGGGGGTCCAGGGGGGAGCAGTACTTC.